The rows below give T cell receptor beta chains drawn from one sample of a study of immune evolution from preneoplasia to lung adenocarcinoma. Sequencing was performed with immunoSEQ multiplex PCR; in TCRdb, only in-frame clones are kept and a portion is missing. The sample yields 4,500 to 5,500 clones, 78% seen once. The sequenced sample was FFPE normal lung tissue adjacent to the tumor. The receptors derive from a person aged 50-69 years with lung adenocarcinoma. The CDR3 runs from the conserved cysteine through the conserved F or W. D genes are given only for firm matches. Rows give clone size only sometimes, using once, few, many, or a class for an expanded clone.

j_gene	v_gene	abundance	d_gene	CDR3nt	CDR3aa
TRBJ2-3	TRBV7-6	-	-	TGTGCCAGCAGCATTTCGACAGGGAGGACCACAGATACGCAGTATTTT	CASSISTGRTTDTQYF
TRBJ2-7	TRBV25-1	-	-	TGTGCCAGCAGTGAATCGGGCACTTACTACGAGCAGTACTTC	CASSESGTYYEQYF
TRBJ2-3	TRBV5-1	-	TRBD2	TGCGCCAGCAGCCGGGGAGGGACAGATACGCAGTATTTT	CASSRGGTDTQYF
TRBJ2-7	TRBV27	-	-	TGTGCCAGCGCACCCGGAGCGTCCTACGAGCAGTACTTC	CASAPGASYEQYF
TRBJ1-1	TRBV2	-	-	TGTGCCAGCAGTGATGGAGAAGGCGGGACTGAAGCTTTCTTT	CASSDGEGGTEAFF
TRBJ2-7	TRBV6-1	once	-	TGTGCCAGCAGGAACAAGCAACGTCTCGAGTACGAGCAGTACTTC	CASRNKQRLEYEQYF
TRBJ2-7	TRBV5-1	once	TRBD2	TGCGCCAGCCGAGCGGGAGGGTCCTACGAGCAGTACTTC	CASRAGGSYEQYF
TRBJ2-7	TRBV2	-	TRBD1	TGTGCCAGCAAGGGGACCTGGACAGGTGGTACCTACGAGCAGTACTTC	CASKGTWTGGTYEQYF
TRBJ2-1	TRBV28	-	TRBD2	TGTGCCAGCAGTTATACCGGGGGACTAGCTGGCTATGAGCAGTTCTTC	CASSYTGGLAGYEQFF
TRBJ2-2	TRBV2	-	-	TGTGCCAGCAGTGGCCAGAGGAGCGGGGAGCTGTTTTTT	CASSGQRSGELFF
TRBJ1-4	TRBV28	-	TRBD1	TGTGCCAGCAGTCCGTGGACAGGGGGCAATGAAAAACTGTTTTTT	CASSPWTGGNEKLFF
TRBJ1-5	TRBV10-2	-	TRBD1	TGCGCCAGCAGTTATGGACAGGCGCAGCCCCAGCATTTT	CASSYGQAQPQHF
TRBJ1-3	TRBV11-2	once	-	TGTGCCAGCAGCTTAAACGGAAACACCATATATTTT	CASSLNGNTIYF
TRBJ2-1	TRBV5-6	-	-	TGTGCCAGCAGCCACACCGGACGGATCCTCGACAATGAGCAGTTCTTC	CASSHTGRILDNEQFF
TRBJ2-2	TRBV9	once	-	TGTGCCAGCAGCGTAGATCTCACCGGGGAGCTGTTTTTT	CASSVDLTGELFF
TRBJ2-1	TRBV5-1	-	TRBD2	TGCGCCAGCAGCTTCACGCTAGCGGGAGGTCGGTACAATGAGCAGTTCTTC	CASSFTLAGGRYNEQFF
TRBJ2-6	TRBV28	-	TRBD2	TGTGCCAGCAGTTTACGCCTAGCGGGAAGTGGGGCCAACGTCCTGACTTTC	CASSLRLAGSGANVLTF
TRBJ2-5	TRBV10-2	-	TRBD2	TGCGCCAGCAGACCATTAGCGGGAGTATTAGAGACCCAGTACTTC	CASRPLAGVLETQYF
TRBJ2-7	TRBV10-3	once	-	TGTGCCATCAGTGAAGCGGAAAGCTCCTACGAGCAGTACTTC	CAISEAESSYEQYF
TRBJ2-7	TRBV5-1	-	-	TGCGCCAGCAGCTCAGGATACCAGGGGGGCGAGCAGTACTTC	CASSSGYQGGEQYF
TRBJ1-4	TRBV7-8	-	-	TGTGCCAGCAGCTCAGTTCCAGCAATGGAAAAACTGTTTTTT	CASSSVPAMEKLFF
TRBJ1-5	TRBV9	-	-	TGTGCCAGCAGCGGGGACGGTAGCAATCAGCCCCAGCATTTT	CASSGDGSNQPQHF
TRBJ2-5	TRBV28	few	TRBD1	TGTGCCAGCAGAAAAACGGGACAGGGGAAACTCCAAGAGACCCAGTACTTC	CASRKTGQGKLQETQYF
TRBJ2-3	TRBV6-5	-	-	TGTGCCAGCAGTTACGCAGGGATGGCAGATACGCAGTATTTT	CASSYAGMADTQYF
TRBJ2-1	TRBV25-1	-	TRBD2	TGTGCCAGCAGTGAATCTAGGTCTAGCGGGGCGAACAATGAGCAGTTCTTC	CASSESRSSGANNEQFF
TRBJ2-7	TRBV7-2	-	TRBD2	TGTGCCAGCAGCTTAGTACCCGAGGAGCGGGAGCCAGAGCAGTACTTC	CASSLVPEEREPEQYF